This T cell receptor (beta chain) appears in the sequencing data of a study of molecular identifiers for immune sequencing clone quantification. In its sample, this clonotype was seen many times. Naive CD8 T cells were picked out by sorting for CD8+CD4-CCR7+CD45RA+. The bulk TCR libraries were made with methods described before and with listed TCR primers. From the PCR reads, TCRdb called clonotypes with MiXCR, one entry per CDR3 protein. The sample has about half a million distinct CDR3 sequences, 20% to 25% seen once. This clonotype was sampled from a human donor in good health. Some libraries in this study had Jurkat cell RNA spiked in. The sample consisted of naive CD8+ T cells from blood, with Jurkat cell RNA spiked in. Stated subset: FACS-sorted CD8+CD4-CCR7+CD45RA+ naive T cells.

CDR3 bases: TGTGCCAGCAGTTACTCATCTGGGGGCCAAGAGACCCAGTACTTC. This gives the protein CASSYSSGGQETQYF. This chain joins TRBV6-5 and TRBJ2-5; D possibly matches TRBD1 or TRBD2 (5 bases each). CDR1 MNHEY and CDR2 SVGAGI come from the germline V gene. This CDR3 is built from 15 residues. V was clipped by 0 bases and J by 1 base, with 9 bases between them.